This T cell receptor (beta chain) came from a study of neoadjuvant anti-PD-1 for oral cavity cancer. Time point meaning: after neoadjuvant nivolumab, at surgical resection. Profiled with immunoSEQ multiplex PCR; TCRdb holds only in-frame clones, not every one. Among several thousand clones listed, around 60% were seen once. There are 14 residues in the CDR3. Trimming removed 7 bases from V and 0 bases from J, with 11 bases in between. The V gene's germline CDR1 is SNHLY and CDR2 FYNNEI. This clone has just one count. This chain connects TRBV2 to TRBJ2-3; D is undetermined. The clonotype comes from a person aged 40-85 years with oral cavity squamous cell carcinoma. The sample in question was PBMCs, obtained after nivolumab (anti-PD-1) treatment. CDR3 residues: CASNWAASTDTQYF. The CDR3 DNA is TGTGCCAGCAATTGGGCGGCAAGCACAGATACGCAGTATTTT.